This T cell receptor (beta chain) is from a study of glioma-infiltrating T cells. This clonotype was detected ten times or more. The CDR3 consists of 15 residues. Germline-derived CDR1 and CDR2 are DFQATT and SNEGSKA (reference sequence). Trimming took 5 bases from V and 2 from J, leaving 16 bases between them. Amplification of TCR alpha and beta CDR3 regions from RNA used iRepertoire nested multiplex PCR. MiXCR, applied by TCRdb to the multiplex PCR reads, yields one record per CDR3 protein. The sample holds about 400,000 distinct CDR3 sequences, 41% seen once. The TCR was taken from a human donor with low-grade glioma or glioblastoma, undergoing nonglioma brain surgery, or in good health (not recorded which). Specimen: glioma tissue, nonneoplastic brain tissue, or PBMCs (not recorded which). This rearrangement joins TRBV20-1 to TRBJ1-5; D is possibly TRBD1 (5 bases). CDR3 in amino acids: CSAVASGRRNQPQHF. CDR3 bases: TGCAGTGCTGTAGCCTCGGGACGGCGCAATCAGCCCCAGCATTTT.